A selection of T cell receptor beta chains follows, all from one sample in a study of T cell changes during pregnancy in multiple sclerosis. The assay was immunoSEQ multiplex PCR, and TCRdb's table has in-frame clones only and misses some. The table shows about 67,000 clones, with roughly 92% occurring only once. This material consisted of peripheral blood, taken in the first trimester of pregnancy. The receptor set was obtained from a female donor in good health, enrolled as a control in a pregnancy study. CDR3s include the opening cysteine and the closing phenylalanine or tryptophan. D genes are given only for firm matches. The size entry is marked missing in some rows and otherwise reads once, few, many or a size class.

>TRBV2|once|.|TRBJ2-7
TGTGCCAGCAGTGAAGCGCTTCTGACAGAACCCTCCTACGAGCAGTACTTC
CASSEALLTEPSYEQYF
>TRBV4-2|.|TRBD2|TRBJ2-2
TGTGCCAGCAGCCCCCCCTGGGAGGGGACCGGGGAGCTGTTTTTT
CASSPPWEGTGELFF
>TRBV6-4|.|TRBD1|TRBJ1-1
TGTGCCAGCAGGATGACAGGGGGTTTTCCGGCGGCTGAAGCTTTCTTT
CASRMTGGFPAAEAFF
>TRBV28|.|.|TRBJ2-7
TGTGCCAGCAGTTTAGCCATGCCATTCGGGGTCGCCTACGAGCAGTACTTC
CASSLAMPFGVAYEQYF
>TRBV2|.|.|TRBJ2-1
TGTGCCAGCAGTGTAACTGTTTACAATGAGCAGTTCTTC
CASSVTVYNEQFF
>TRBV13|.|TRBD1|TRBJ1-2
TGTGCCAGCAGCCACGAAGGGACAGGGTATGGCTACACCTTC
CASSHEGTGYGYTF
>TRBV28|.|TRBD1|TRBJ1-1
TGTGCCAGCAGTTTATGGGACGACAGGGTCACTCCGAACACTGAAGCTTTCTTT
CASSLWDDRVTPNTEAFF
>TRBV10-3|.|TRBD2|TRBJ2-7
TGTGCCATCAGGGGGGCTAGCGGGAGTGACGAGCAGTACTTC
CAIRGASGSDEQYF
>TRBV7-9|once|.|TRBJ2-1
TGTGCCAGCAGCTTAGAACAGGGCCTCGGGCAGTTCTTC
CASSLEQGLGQFF
>TRBV10-2|.|TRBD1|TRBJ2-7
TGCGCCAGCAGAAACAGGGGCTACGAGCAGTACTTC
CASRNRGYEQYF
>TRBV5-1|.|.|TRBJ1-2
TGCGCCAGCAGCGCAGGGGACGGCTATGGCTACACCTTC
CASSAGDGYGYTF
>TRBV5-6|.|.|TRBJ2-7
TGTGCCAGCAGCTCACCGGGACACGACTACGAGCAGTACTTC
CASSSPGHDYEQYF
>TRBV2|.|TRBD2|TRBJ2-1
TGTGCCAGCTCGGGAGGGGGCTCCTACAATGAGCAGTTCTTC
CASSGGGSYNEQFF
>TRBV10-2|.|.|TRBJ2-7
TGCGCCAGCAGTGGAACAGGGCGCACCTACGAGCAGTACTTC
CASSGTGRTYEQYF
>TRBV30|once|TRBD1|TRBJ2-7
TGTGCCTGGAGTGTATGGGGACAGGGGAGCTCCTACGAGCAGTACTTC
CAWSVWGQGSSYEQYF
>TRBV5-1|.|.|TRBJ2-6
TGCGCCAGCAGTCTGCCCCCAGGAACTGGGGCCAACGTCCTGACTTTC
CASSLPPGTGANVLTF
>TRBV28|.|TRBD1|TRBJ1-5
TGTGCCAGCAGTACCGGGACAGGGGAAGGGAGCAATCAGCCCCAGCATTTT
CASSTGTGEGSNQPQHF
>TRBV21-1|once|.|TRBJ1-5
TGTGCCAGCAGCAAAGATAGCCGGGACAGGGTCGCTCCGAATCAGCCCCAGCATTTT
CASSKDSRDRVAPNQPQHF
>TRBV20-1|.|.|TRBJ2-1
TGCGGACTCTTCTCCTACAATGAGCAGTTCTTC
CGLFSYNEQFF
>TRBV5-1|.|.|TRBJ2-5
TGCGCCAGCAGCTTGGGGCCAGAGACCCAGTACTTC
CASSLGPETQYF
>TRBV28|.|.|TRBJ1-2
TGTGCCAGCAGTTACACGACAACTAACTATGGCTACACCTTC
CASSYTTTNYGYTF
>TRBV5-6|.|.|TRBJ1-2
TGTGCCAGCAGCTTGGTTCGGGGGGCGCTCCCGTATGGCTACACCTTC
CASSLVRGALPYGYTF
>TRBV5-1|.|TRBD1|TRBJ2-5
TGCGCCAGCAGCCGGGACAGTCAAGAGACCCAGTACTTC
CASSRDSQETQYF
>TRBV4-1|.|TRBD1|TRBJ1-4
TGCGCCAGCAGCCAAGAAGAATGGAGGGACAGAGCTAATGAAAAACTGTTTTTT
CASSQEEWRDRANEKLFF
>TRBV27|.|TRBD1|TRBJ2-6
TGTGCCAGCACCTCTCTTGGACAGGGGGCCATTGGGGCCAACGTCCTGACTTTC
CASTSLGQGAIGANVLTF
>TRBV5-1|.|TRBD2|TRBJ2-1
TGCGCCAGCAGCTACACTAGCGGGAGTAATGAGCAGTTCTTC
CASSYTSGSNEQFF
>TRBV28|.|TRBD2|TRBJ2-1
TGTGCCAGCAGTCCGGGGGGCAATGAGCAGTTCTTC
CASSPGGNEQFF
>TRBV2|.|.|TRBJ1-2
TGTGCCAGCAGTGAAGCGCGGAGCCAATCGTCTGGCTACACCTTC
CASSEARSQSSGYTF
>TRBV5-4|.|.|TRBJ2-3
TGTGCCAGCAGCACACCAGATACGCAGTATTTT
CASSTPDTQYF
>TRBV6-1|.|TRBD1|TRBJ2-7
TGTGCCAGCAGTGAAAAAATTTCGGGACAGTTCTACGAGCAGTACTTC
CASSEKISGQFYEQYF
>TRBV6-6|.|TRBD2|TRBJ2-5
TGTGCCAGCAGTAGCGGGAGAGGACAAGAGACCCAGTACTTC
CASSSGRGQETQYF